The clone carrying this T cell receptor beta chain was detected only once. As yet, its antigen is unknown. This sample is drawn from a study of T cell responses to AZD1222 COVID-19 vaccine. General study points: No day 14 peak samples; only post-peak repertoires were characterized. The study found vaccine-associated CD4 TCRs spanning spike, dominant at 160-218 and 743-854.

Assay: immunoSEQ multiplex PCR; the TCRdb copy retains only in-frame clones and omits some. The sample gives some 120,000 clones, roughly nine tenths of which show up once; 1.6% is in the top ten. Samples with a second dose at about 4 or about 12 weeks were pooled together. This clonotype was sampled from an adult who received the AZD1222 COVID-19 vaccine. The sequencing used peripheral blood, collected 28 days after the second AZD1222 dose.

This CDR3 is CASSPEGQSLAKNIQYF. The CDR3 DNA follows: TGTGCCAGCAGCCCGGAAGGACAGAGCCTGGCCAAAAACATTCAGTACTTC. This chain uses TRBV4-2 with TRBJ2-4; TRBD1 is a possible D gene (6 bases). Germline CDR1 and CDR2: LGHNA and YNFKEQ. V shed 4 bases and J shed 1 base, with 17 bases lying between them. The CDR3 has 17 amino acids.